These 17 T cell receptor beta chains were all obtained from the same sample, sequenced in a study of T-cell memory formation after mild COVID-19. TCRdb ran MiXCR on the 5' RACE reads and lists one entry per CDR3 protein. Among 250,000 to 400,000 distinct CDR3 sequences listed, 14% were seen once. Sequencing was done on a sample of PBMCs or a T cell subset sorted from them (not recorded which). The receptors derive from a man aged 18 to 30 who had mild COVID-19 (a few samples of this study predate the infection). Cell type and time point are not known.

The chain recombines TRBV27 with TRBJ2-3; 7 bases match TRBD1. V was pared by 2 bases and J by 2 bases, with 1 base of the junction left unmatched. The CDR3 consists of 14 residues. The V gene's germline CDR1 is MNHEY and CDR2 SMNVEV (reference sequence). The CDR3 DNA sequence: TGTGCCAGCAGTTTAGGACAGGACACAGATACGCAGTATTTT. This encodes CASSLGQDTDTQYF.

The V and J genes are TRBV4-1 and TRBJ1-5, with 10 bases aligning to TRBD1. The germline gives CDR1 MGHRA, CDR2 YSYEKL. The CDR3 loop spans 18 amino acids. After removal of 5 bases from V and 2 bases from J, the junction contained 12 bases not matched to a gene. CDR3 sequence: CASSAPRQGALGNQPQHF. The CDR3 bases are TGCGCCAGCAGCGCTCCGAGACAGGGGGCGTTGGGCAATCAGCCCCAGCATTTT.

The chain recombines TRBV6-5 with TRBJ2-2, with D perhaps TRBD2 (5 bases). The CDR3 is 14 residues long. Trimming took off 2 bases at V and 7 bases at J, with 11 bases between the two ends. The germline gives CDR1 MNHEY, CDR2 SVGAGI. CDR3 bases: TGTGCCAGCAGTTACGAACGGGGAGACGGGGAGCTGTTTTTT. Residues: CASSYERGDGELFF.

This clonotype appeared a single time. The rearrangement joins TRBV9 to TRBJ1-5; TRBD1 agrees at 9 bases. CDR3 size: 15 residues. With V trimmed by 3 bases and J by 5 bases, 6 bases remained unmatched. Germline loops: CDR1 SGDLS, CDR2 YYNGEE. The CDR3 bases are TGTGCCAGCAGCGAGGGGGACAGGGCGCATCAGCCCCAGCATTTT. As protein: CASSEGDRAHQPQHF.

This clonotype was found once. The chain recombines TRBV30 with TRBJ1-5; D is possibly TRBD1 (6 bases). The germline V and J ends were trimmed by 2 bases and 5 bases, with 13 bases remaining between them. Germline values: CDR1 GTSNPN, CDR2 SVGIG (reference sequence). The CDR3 runs to 14 residues. The DNA of the CDR3 is TGTGCCTGGAGTCCGACAGGAGCTGATCAGCCCCAGCATTTT. As protein: CAWSPTGADQPQHF.

This chain links TRBV5-6 with TRBJ2-2; possibly TRBD2 for D (6 bases). Between the trimmed V and J ends, which lost 4 bases and 1 base, there was a span of 14 bases. The CDR3 covers 16 residues. CDR1 and CDR2 (germline): SGHDT, YYEEEE. The chain's CDR3 is CASSELGRGNTGELFF. In DNA form, the CDR3 reads TGTGCCAGCAGCGAGTTAGGGCGGGGGAACACCGGGGAGCTGTTTTTT.

This clonotype was counted many times. The chain has TRBV29-1 and TRBJ2-5; D not certain. Germline CDR1 reads SQVTM; CDR2 reads ANQGSEA. This CDR3 is 14 amino acids long. Trimming shortened V by 4 bases and J by 2 bases, and 14 bases separated the two germline ends. CDR3 sequence: CSVGSVGPQETQYF. As DNA, the CDR3 is TGCAGCGTTGGGTCTGTGGGTCCGCAAGAGACCCAGTACTTC.

This clonotype was found many times. The chain employs TRBV14 and TRBJ2-1; D is uncertain. The V end lost 5 bases, the J end lost 0 bases, and 5 bases lay between the germline ends. The germline V gene encodes CDR1 SGHDN and CDR2 FVKESK. This CDR3 is built from 13 residues. CDR3 residues: CASSGFSYNEQFF. CDR3 coding DNA: TGTGCCAGCAGCGGGTTCTCCTACAATGAGCAGTTCTTC. The whole variable domain, filled in from reference TRBV14 and TRBJ2-1, reads EAGVTQFPSHSVIEKGQTVTLRCDPISGHDNLYWYRRVMGKEIKFLLHFVKESKQDESGMPNNRFLAERTGGTYSTLKVQPAELEDSGVYFCASSGFSYNEQFFGPGTRLTVL.

This clonotype has a handful of counts. This rearrangement joins TRBV5-1 to TRBJ2-1; 8 bases map to TRBD1. Germline loops: CDR1 SGHRS, CDR2 YFSETQ. The J segment lost 3 bases and the V segment lost 2 bases, leaving 10 bases of the junction unmatched. This CDR3 is 17 amino acids long. The CDR3 reads CASSFPSGGGIYNEQFF. In DNA, the CDR3 is TGCGCCAGCAGCTTCCCGTCAGGGGGCGGAATCTACAATGAGCAGTTCTTC.

In its sample, this clonotype was seen a few times. This sequence joins TRBV10-3 and TRBJ2-5; no clear D gene. There are 13 residues in the CDR3. Trimming removed 6 bases at V and 4 bases at J, with 12 bases between. Germline loops: CDR1 ENHRY, CDR2 SYGVKD. This chain's CDR3 is CAIRTAPGETQYF. The CDR3 nucleotides are TGTGCCATCAGGACGGCCCCTGGAGAGACCCAGTACTTC.

This rearrangement joins TRBV6-4 to TRBJ2-3; D is unclear. CDR1 and CDR2 (germline): MRHNA, SNTAGT. The CDR3 is made up of 13 amino acids. Trimming removed 2 bases at V and 6 bases at J, with 9 bases between. The CDR3 region has the DNA TGTGCCAGCAGTGACAAATGGATGGATACGCAGTATTTT. This sequence encodes CASSDKWMDTQYF.

A few counts support this clonotype. The chain has TRBV4-3 and TRBJ2-2, with 7 nucleotides matching TRBD2. Germline trimming cut 0 bases from V and 4 bases from J; bases unmatched to any gene: 5. The germline V gene encodes CDR1 LGHNA and CDR2 YSLEER. This CDR3 spans 16 amino acids. In nucleotides, the CDR3 is TGCGCCAGCAGCCAAGATCCCCTAGCGGTCACCGGGGAGCTGTTTTTT. Translated, it gives CASSQDPLAVTGELFF.

This clonotype was counted only a few times. This CDR3 reads CSATNRLKWRTDTQYF. Here the CDR3 DNA reads TGCAGTGCTACAAATCGGCTGAAGTGGCGCACAGATACGCAGTATTTT. The chain uses TRBV20-1 and TRBJ2-3; D remains unclear. Germline lookup yields CDR1 DFQATT and CDR2 SNEGSKA (reference sequence). Trimming removed 4 bases at V and 1 base at J, with 18 bases between. This CDR3 is built from 16 residues.

CDR3 bases: TGCAGTGCTAGAGCGACAGGGGCGCTCTATGGCTACACCTTC. It codes for CSARATGALYGYTF. The J gene is TRBJ1-2, the V gene TRBV20-1; TRBD1 matches at 8 bases. The CDR3 length is 14 residues. Germline assignment: CDR1 DFQATT and CDR2 SNEGSKA (reference sequence). J lost 4 bases, V lost 1 base, and 5 bases had no gene match.

J is TRBJ2-5 and V is TRBV20-1; tentatively, D is TRBD2 (6 bases). Trimming took 0 bases from V and 5 from J, leaving 13 bases between them. This CDR3 region has 14 residues. Germline V CDR1 and CDR2: DFQATT, SNEGSKA (reference sequence). The CDR3 sequence is CSARDPQRGETQYF. CDR3 nucleotides: TGCAGTGCTAGAGATCCCCAACGGGGGGAGACCCAGTACTTC.

This clonotype showed up just a few times. V gene TRBV12-3 or TRBV12-4 combines with J gene TRBJ2-7; TRBD2 aligns across 7 bases. Germline trimming cut 8 bases from V and 7 bases from J; bases unmatched to any gene: 5. CDR3 length: 11 amino acids. The CDR3 DNA reads TGTGCCAGCTTGGGAGGGGAGGAGCAGTACTTC. Translated, it gives CASLGGEEQYF.

This clonotype has ten or more counts. The genes are TRBV10-2 and TRBJ2-7; tentatively, D is TRBD1 or TRBD2 (5 bases each). CDR3 length: 13 residues. V dropped 7 bases and J dropped 4 bases, with 14 bases sitting between them. Per germline, CDR1 WSHSY and CDR2 SAAADI. The CDR3 DNA reads as TGCGCCAGCACCGGGGACCCCGGGTACGAGCAGTACTTC. Encoded protein: CASTGDPGYEQYF.